This is a list of T cell receptor beta chains from one sample in a study of sequential checkpoint blockade in melanoma. Some clones are missing from TCRdb's copy, which holds only in-frame ones; the method was immunoSEQ multiplex PCR. The table has tens of thousands of clones, roughly nine tenths seen once. The sequences come from CD8+ T cells sorted from blood (inferred from file names), collected from a patient given nivolumab and ipilimumab in sequence. These receptor sequences come from a human donor with melanoma. CDR3s include the opening cysteine and the closing phenylalanine or tryptophan. Each record gives: D gene, clone size, J gene, V gene, CDR3 DNA, CDR3 protein. The D gene is left open where the match is weak. A clone size is listed for some rows: how often the clone was seen (once, few, many), or a class if it is expanded.

. | few | TRBJ1-4 | TRBV5-6 | TGTGCCAGCAGCTTGATCGCAACTAATGAAAAACTGTTTTTT | CASSLIATNEKLFF
TRBD1 | . | TRBJ2-7 | TRBV7-6 | TGTGCCAGCAGCTTAGGGTCGGGACAGGGGGACGAGCAGTACTTC | CASSLGSGQGDEQYF
. | . | TRBJ2-4 | TRBV12-2 | TGTGCAAGTCGCTTAAGAGCAGGGGTTGCCAAAAACATTCAGTACTTC | CASRLRAGVAKNIQYF
. | . | TRBJ1-2 | TRBV4-3 | TGCGCCAGCAGCCAGGAGGAGGGAGGATTGTATGGCTACACCTTC | CASSQEEGGLYGYTF
. | once | TRBJ2-1 | TRBV28 | TGTGCCAGCAGCCCCCGGGTCCCAAGGCCCTACAATGAGCAGTTCTTC | CASSPRVPRPYNEQFF
TRBD1 | . | TRBJ2-3 | TRBV19 | TGTGCCAGTAGTACGACAGGGGTCGTTGGAGATACGCAGTATTTT | CASSTTGVVGDTQYF
. | . | TRBJ1-6 | TRBV4-3 | TGCGCCAGCAGCCAAGATAGGGCAGGGATCTATAATTCACCCCTCCACTTT | CASSQDRAGIYNSPLHF
. | . | TRBJ2-1 | TRBV5-6 | TGTGCCAGCAGCTTGGAAGGAGGCAGGGGCAATGAGCAGTTCTTC | CASSLEGGRGNEQFF
TRBD1 | . | TRBJ1-1 | TRBV4-3 | TGCGCCAGCAGCCAGGACAGGGGGCTGGCTGAAGCTTTCTTT | CASSQDRGLAEAFF
TRBD1 | . | TRBJ1-1 | TRBV7-9 | TGTGCCAGCAGCACGACAGGGGCAGGGACTGAAGCTTTCTTT | CASSTTGAGTEAFF
. | . | TRBJ2-7 | TRBV21-1 | TGTGCCAGCAGCCCAAAGAGGCCTAGCGGGAGGTACGAGCAGTACTTC | CASSPKRPSGRYEQYF
TRBD2 | once | TRBJ2-1 | TRBV6-6 | TGTGCCAGCAGTTACTATCTAGCGGGGGCAAACAATGAGCAGTTCTTC | CASSYYLAGANNEQFF